The 30 T cell receptor beta chains in this list originate from one sample, sequenced in a study of shared clonotypes between healthy human individuals. Some clones are missing from TCRdb's copy, which holds only in-frame ones; the method was immunoSEQ multiplex PCR. The sample has 950,000 to 1,100,000 clones, 78% seen once. The sequenced sample was memory CD4+ T cells from PBMCs. Stated subset: CD45RA-negative fraction. The receptors were sampled from a man between 18 and 29 years old in good health. Some clones in this sample may be carry-over from other donors' samples.

In its sample, this clone was seen a few times. This chain links TRBV28 with TRBJ1-2, with unresolved D. V lost 4 bases, J lost 8 bases, and 8 bases lay in between. The CDR3 sequence is 11 residues long. Germline V gene lookup returns CDR1 MDHEN and CDR2 SYDVKM. The CDR3 DNA is TGTGCCAGCAGTTCGACGGTAGGCTACACCTTC. Encoded protein: CASSSTVGYTF.

This clone was detected only once. This chain connects TRBV11-2 to TRBJ2-3; 9 bases match TRBD2. With V trimmed by 3 bases and J by 14 bases, 12 bases remained unmatched. Looked up from germline, CDR1 is SGHAT and CDR2 is FQNNGV. The CDR3 is 14 amino acids. The CDR3 DNA reads TGTGCCAGCAGCTTGCCCCTGGGTAGCGGGAGAAGGTATTTT. Residues: CASSLPLGSGRRYF.

In its sample, this clone was seen a few times. The V gene is TRBV2, the J gene TRBJ1-2; D is perhaps TRBD1 (5 bases). Germline CDR1 is SNHLY and CDR2 is FYNNEI. The CDR3 contains 13 residues. Trimming left V 8 bases short and J 2 bases short, with 12 bases between. CDR3 region: CASVDSDNYGYTF. In nucleotides, the CDR3 is TGTGCCAGCGTTGACAGTGACAACTATGGCTACACCTTC.

This clone was detected a few times. The same CDR3 also results from other DNA sequences found in this sample. The rearrangement links TRBV2 to TRBJ1-2; 9 bases agree with TRBD1. Germline loops: CDR1 SNHLY, CDR2 FYNNEI. The CDR3 spans 13 residues. Germline trimming cut 6 bases from V and 5 bases from J; bases unmatched to any gene: 4. For the CDR3, the DNA is TGTGCCAGCAGGGGACAGGGTGCTTATGGCTACACCTTC. This codes for CASRGQGAYGYTF.

The chain has TRBV11-2 and TRBJ1-1, with TRBD1 identical over 8 bases. After removal of 4 bases from V and 1 base from J, the junction contained 5 bases not matched to a gene. CDR1 is SGHAT and CDR2 is FQNNGV in the germline V gene. The CDR3 contains 15 residues. CDR3 nucleotide sequence: TGTGCCAGCAGCTCAGCGACAGGGGCGAACACTGAAGCTTTCTTT. It encodes CASSSATGANTEAFF.

This chain links TRBV27 with TRBJ2-7; D is possibly TRBD1 (5 bases). Trimming took 4 bases from V and 0 from J, leaving 16 bases between them. CDR3 length: 16 residues. The germline CDR1 and CDR2 sequences are MNHEY and SMNVEV (reference sequence). The CDR3 loop is CASSSHGAGNSYEQYF. In DNA form, the CDR3 reads TGTGCCAGCAGTTCCCATGGGGCAGGGAACTCCTACGAGCAGTACTTC.

The CDR3 loop is CASSLVPPAMYEQYF. The CDR3 coding sequence is TGTGCCAGCAGCTTAGTCCCCCCAGCGATGTACGAGCAGTACTTC. This chain links TRBV7-2 with TRBJ2-7; no clear D. Looked up from germline, CDR1 is SGHTA and CDR2 is FQGNSA. The CDR3 loop spans 15 amino acids. V dropped 1 base and J dropped 4 bases, with 14 bases sitting between them.

Of note for this clone: This CDR3 is also generated by other DNA sequences in the sample. The chain uses TRBV7-2 and TRBJ1-1; D is ambiguous. V was shortened by 1 base and J by 1 base, with 4 bases between the two germline ends. Germline V gives CDR1 SGHTA, CDR2 FQGNSA. There are 13 residues in the CDR3. The CDR3 here is CASSLEGNTEAFF. The CDR3 DNA reads as TGTGCCAGCAGCTTAGAAGGGAACACTGAAGCTTTCTTT.

This rearrangement joins TRBV7-9 to TRBJ2-7, with TRBD2 matching 13 bases. V dropped 4 bases and J dropped 1; count of bases not matched to a gene: 7. CDR3 length: 17 residues. The V gene's germline CDR1 is SEHNR and CDR2 FQNEAQ (reference sequence). The DNA for the CDR3 is TGTGCCAGCAGCTCAGGACTAGCGGGAGTCCGGTCCTACGAGCAGTACTTC. Its protein product is CASSSGLAGVRSYEQYF.

This sequence joins TRBV28 and TRBJ1-1; D remains ambiguous. V was pared by 4 bases and J by 8 bases, with 8 bases between. The germline CDR1 and CDR2 sequences are MDHEN and SYDVKM. The CDR3 runs to 11 residues. The DNA of the CDR3 is TGTGCCAGCAGTTCCCCCGCGGAAGCTTTCTTT. Its protein product is CASSSPAEAFF.

This clone was counted ten times or more. Other nucleotide sequences from this sample produce the same CDR3. The V and J genes are TRBV5-1 and TRBJ1-1, with 8 bases fitting TRBD1. Germline V CDR1 and CDR2: SGHRS, YFSETQ. This CDR3 is built from 14 residues. V was pared by 2 bases and J by 1 base, with 1 base of the junction left unmatched. This CDR3 is CASSLQGGNTEAFF. Written as DNA, the CDR3 is TGCGCCAGCAGCTTACAGGGGGGGAACACTGAAGCTTTCTTT.

V is TRBV2 and J is TRBJ2-1; 11 bases fit TRBD2. The V and J ends lost 6 bases and 5 bases, in that order; junction bases with no gene match: 12. The CDR3 spans 17 residues. Germline CDR1 is SNHLY and CDR2 is FYNNEI. The CDR3 here is CASSPTQTSGIDNEQFF. The CDR3 DNA reads as TGTGCCAGCAGCCCCACTCAGACTAGCGGGATAGACAATGAGCAGTTCTTC.

V gene TRBV5-4 combines with J gene TRBJ2-5, with 8 bases matching TRBD1. With 3 bases clipped from V and 4 bases from J, the junction kept 2 bases outside the gene matches. The CDR3 loop spans 13 amino acids. CDR1 and CDR2 (germline): SGHNT, YYREEE (reference sequence). CDR3 nucleotides: TGTGCCAGCAGCTCACAGGGGGGAGAGACCCAGTACTTC. It translates to CASSSQGGETQYF.

A remark on this clone: A much larger clone differs by one base, so this may be a read error. The chain links TRBV30 to TRBJ2-5; tentatively, D is TRBD2 (6 bases). TRBJ2-7 explains the end of the DNA better; the J call may be wrong. Germline loops: CDR1 GTSNPN, CDR2 SVGIG (reference sequence). The CDR3 covers 11 residues. CDR3 nucleotides: TGTGCCCGGGGGAGCTCCTACGAGCAGTACTTC. Translating gives CARGSSYEQYF.

V and J are TRBV27 and TRBJ2-7; weak D call: TRBD1 (6 bases). Germline V gives CDR1 MNHEY, CDR2 SMNVEV (reference sequence). V was clipped by 2 bases and J by 0 bases, with 17 bases between them. The CDR3 covers 17 residues. DNA of the CDR3: TGTGCCAGCAGTTTAAGTCTTGGCAGGGGCTACTCCTACGAGCAGTACTTC. This codes for CASSLSLGRGYSYEQYF.

This clone was seen only once. This chain links TRBV28 with TRBJ1-4; D unresolved. In germline, CDR1 is MDHEN, CDR2 SYDVKM. V was cut by 4 bases and J by 4 bases, with 16 bases left in between. CDR3 length: 16 amino acids. CDR3 nucleotide sequence: TGTGCCAGCAGTTCCGGTAGGCGGCTCATTAATGAAAAACTGTTTTTT. This codes for CASSSGRRLINEKLFF.

This clone was seen at least ten times. The chain combines TRBV6-6 with TRBJ2-5; maybe TRBD1 (5 bases). V was clipped by 5 bases and J by 0 bases, with 16 bases between them. Germline CDR1 reads MNHNY; CDR2 reads SVGAGI (reference sequence). The length of the CDR3 is 16 residues. CDR3 in amino acids: CASSRRQSKYQETQYF. The CDR3 bases are TGTGCCAGCAGTCGACGACAGTCCAAGTACCAAGAGACCCAGTACTTC.

The table lists this clone with a few counts. The CDR3 coding sequence is TGTGCCAGCAGCATAGGACTAGCGGGTGGTTACAATGAGCAGTTCTTC. Translated, it gives CASSIGLAGGYNEQFF. This rearrangement joins TRBV5-4 to TRBJ2-1; 11 bases are shared with TRBD2. The CDR3 consists of 16 residues. Germline assignment: CDR1 SGHNT and CDR2 YYREEE (reference sequence). V trimming: 4 bases; J trimming: 4 bases; junction bases outside the gene matches: 7.

This chain connects TRBV7-2 to TRBJ2-3, with 9 bases fitting TRBD2. After removal of 1 base from V and 1 base from J, the junction contained 0 bases not matched to a gene. CDR1 is SGHTA, CDR2 FQGNSA, per germline. This CDR3 contains 15 residues. CDR3 DNA: TGTGCCAGCAGCTTAGAGCGGGGGGGCACAGATACGCAGTATTTT. It codes for CASSLERGGTDTQYF.

There are a few counts of this clone. The chain carries TRBV6-1 and TRBJ1-2; D is possibly TRBD1 (5 bases). Trimming took off 6 bases at V and 4 bases at J, with 15 bases between the two ends. The length of the CDR3 is 14 residues. Germline values: CDR1 MNHNS, CDR2 SASEGT. This chain's CDR3 is CASSPREGIYGYTF. CDR3 in DNA: TGTGCCAGCAGCCCTCGCGAGGGGATCTATGGCTACACCTTC.

The chain has TRBV30 and TRBJ2-7, with TRBD2 as a possible D gene (5 bases). The germline CDR1 and CDR2 sequences are GTSNPN and SVGIG (reference sequence). Deletions cut 2 bases from V and 4 bases from J, with 12 bases between. The CDR3 consists of 13 residues. CDR3 amino acids: CAWSRGSQYEQYF. Here the CDR3 DNA reads TGTGCCTGGAGTAGAGGGTCTCAGTACGAGCAGTACTTC. The variable domain in full, with the rest retrieved from reference TRBV30 and TRBJ2-7, is SQTIHQWPATLVQPVGSPLSLECTVEGTSNPNLYWYRQAAGRGLQLLFYSVGIGQISSEVPQNLSASRPQDRQFILSSKKLLLSDSGFYLCAWSRGSQYEQYFGPGTRLTVT.

The rearrangement uses TRBV5-6 and TRBJ2-5; D is ambiguous. Germline CDR1 reads SGHDT; CDR2 reads YYEEEE. The CDR3 runs 12 residues. The V gene lost 1 base and the J gene lost 4 bases, with 5 bases spanning the gap. The CDR3 DNA reads TGTGCCAGCAGCTTGTATCCAGAGACCCAGTACTTC. The encoded protein is CASSLYPETQYF.

This chain connects TRBV5-1 to TRBJ2-1; weak D call: TRBD2 (5 bases). With 2 bases removed from V and 6 bases from J, the gap between germline ends came to 15 bases. CDR1 is SGHRS, CDR2 YFSETQ, per germline. This CDR3 is 15 amino acids long. The CDR3, as DNA: TGCGCCAGCAGCTTTCTATCGAGCGGAAGCAATGAGCAGTTCTTC. This translates into CASSFLSSGSNEQFF.

The CDR3 region has the DNA TGTGCCAGCAGCCAAGTTCCTATGAACACTGAAGCTTTCTTT. This codes for CASSQVPMNTEAFF. The chain is built from TRBV6-1 and TRBJ1-1, with D unclear. There are 14 residues in the CDR3. V lost 6 bases to trimming and J lost 0 bases, with 11 bases between them. Germline CDR1 and CDR2: MNHNS and SASEGT.

This clone was seen at least ten times. Other nucleotide sequences from this sample produce the same CDR3. The J gene is TRBJ2-7, the V gene TRBV28; TRBD1 is a possible D gene (6 bases). The germline V gene has CDR1 MDHEN and CDR2 SYDVKM. Trimming stripped 2 bases from V and 4 bases from J, with 12 bases between. CDR3 length: 14 amino acids. CDR3 residues: CASSLTGIFYEQYF. DNA of the CDR3: TGTGCCAGCAGTTTAACAGGGATTTTTTACGAGCAGTACTTC.

The V gene is TRBV2, the J gene TRBJ2-5; D is unresolved. The CDR3 runs 12 residues. Per germline, CDR1 SNHLY and CDR2 FYNNEI. The ends were cut back, 3 bases at V and 2 bases at J, with 4 bases in the middle. The CDR3 nucleotides read TGTGCCAGCAGTGACCTGCAAGAGACCCAGTACTTC. This gives the protein CASSDLQETQYF.

The chain combines TRBV19 with TRBJ2-3, with D hard to call. Germline assignment: CDR1 LNHDA and CDR2 SQIVND (reference sequence). The CDR3 contains 14 residues. The ends were cut back, 0 bases at V and 0 bases at J, with 4 bases in the middle. CDR3: CASSIDRSTDTQYF. The CDR3, as DNA: TGTGCCAGTAGTATAGACAGGAGCACAGATACGCAGTATTTT.

Concerning this clone: Relative to the germline gene, one junction end is altered; a read error may explain this. The chain links TRBV7-2 to TRBJ1-5; D is uncertain. This CDR3 region has 14 residues. In germline, CDR1 is SGHTA, CDR2 FQGNSA. The CDR3 spells CASSLLGSDQPQHF. CDR3 coding DNA: TGTGCCAGCAGCTTATTGGGTAGCGATCAGCCCCAGCATTTT. The whole variable domain, remainder taken from reference TRBV7-2 and TRBJ1-5, is GAGVSQSPSNKVTEKGKDVELRCDPISGHTALYWYRQSLGQGLEFLIYFQGNSAPDKSGLPSDRFSAERTGGSVSTLTIQRTQQEDSAVYLCASSLLGSDQPQHFGDGTRLSIL.

As to this clone: The sample carries other DNA sequences with the same CDR3. This chain links TRBV6-5 with TRBJ1-1, with D maybe TRBD1 (5 bases). Germline CDR1 reads MNHEY; CDR2 reads SVGAGI. Between the trimmed V and J ends, which lost 2 bases and 5 bases, there was a span of 9 bases. The CDR3 is made up of 13 amino acids. The CDR3 sequence is CASSYGGGTEAFF. The CDR3 bases are TGTGCCAGCAGTTACGGGGGGGGGACTGAAGCTTTCTTT.

V is TRBV10-2 and J is TRBJ1-2; a possible D gene is TRBD1 (6 bases). V was cut by 6 bases and J by 4 bases, with 12 bases left in between. CDR3 size: 13 residues. Germline V CDR1 and CDR2: WSHSY, SAAADI. CDR3 amino acids: CASRGQSSYGYTF. The CDR3 bases are TGCGCCAGCAGAGGACAGTCTAGCTATGGCTACACCTTC.